The 8 T cell receptor beta chains below were found in one sample sequenced in a study of shared clonotypes between healthy human individuals. Using immunoSEQ multiplex PCR, the repertoire was profiled, and TCRdb retains in-frame clones only, with some absent. The table includes about 680,000 clones, roughly nine tenths detected once. Naive CD8 cells lacked CD45RO and underwent positive selection for CCR7, leaving out terminally differentiated effector memory CD45RA+ cells. The sample was naive CD8+ T cells sorted from blood. All receptors derive from a man aged 30 to 45 in good health.

This sequence joins TRBV7-9 and TRBJ1-2; D gene unclear. The CDR3 covers 15 residues. V lost 1 base, J lost 8 bases, and 17 bases lay in between. CDR1 and CDR2 (germline): SEHNR, FQNEAQ (reference sequence). CDR3 sequence (DNA): TGTGCCAGCAGCTTAGTGTACCCGGGCGTAGAGGGCTACACCTTC. It specifies CASSLVYPGVEGYTF.

This clone was counted a few times. V and J are TRBV27 and TRBJ2-2; D gene unclear. The V gene's germline CDR1 is MNHEY and CDR2 SMNVEV (reference sequence). V was clipped by 6 bases and J by 7 bases, with 12 bases between them. The CDR3 runs to 13 residues. The CDR3 bases are TGTGCCAGCAGAACTGGTTGGAGCGGGGAGCTGTTTTTT. Protein: CASRTGWSGELFF.

This rearrangement joins TRBV27 to TRBJ2-1; 11 nucleotides match TRBD2. Germline assignment: CDR1 MNHEY and CDR2 SMNVEV (reference sequence). Trimming at V came to 0 bases and at J to 9 bases, leaving 10 bases not matched to a gene. The CDR3 has 17 amino acids. The CDR3 nucleotides read TGTGCCAGCAGTTTATCGCGGCTAGCGGGAGGTGGGATTGAGCAGTTCTTC. This sequence encodes CASSLSRLAGGGIEQFF.

The rearrangement uses TRBV27 and TRBJ1-2; maybe TRBD1 (5 bases). The CDR3 runs to 14 residues. Trimming took 6 bases from V and 4 from J, leaving 15 bases between them. Germline CDR1 reads MNHEY; CDR2 reads SMNVEV (reference sequence). The CDR3 sequence: CASSDLRGTYGYTF. CDR3 DNA: TGTGCCAGCAGCGACTTGAGGGGAACCTATGGCTACACCTTC.

This clone was found once. Other DNA variants within this sample encode the same CDR3. The chain combines TRBV27 with TRBJ2-7, with TRBD1 identical over 8 bases. Looked up from germline, CDR1 is MNHEY and CDR2 is SMNVEV (reference sequence). The CDR3 has 14 residues. Trimming took 4 bases from V and 2 from J; bases not matched to a gene: 4. CDR3 sequence: CASSSGQGTYEQYF. The CDR3 bases are TGTGCCAGCAGTTCCGGACAGGGAACCTACGAGCAGTACTTC.

The V and J genes are TRBV29-1 and TRBJ2-7; a possible D gene is TRBD2 (5 bases). The ends were cut back, 4 bases at V and 7 bases at J, with 20 bases in the middle. The CDR3 runs to 14 residues. CDR1 SQVTM and CDR2 ANQGSEA come from the germline V gene. The CDR3 loop reads CSVGRLSSRGEQYF. CDR3 DNA sequence: TGCAGCGTTGGGAGACTCTCCTCCCGCGGGGAGCAGTACTTC.

This clone has only one observation. The chain combines TRBV10-2 with TRBJ2-5; a possible D gene is TRBD2 (5 bases). The V end lost 6 bases, the J end lost 11 bases, and 16 bases lay between the germline ends. The CDR3 has 12 amino acids. Germline values: CDR1 WSHSY, CDR2 SAAADI. The CDR3 DNA is TGCGCCAGCAGCGTGGACTCCGATCTTCAGTACTTC. It translates to CASSVDSDLQYF.

The V and J genes are TRBV9 and TRBJ1-3, with D possibly TRBD1 on 5 matching bases. Germline CDR1 reads SGDLS; CDR2 reads YYNGEE. The V end lost 0 bases, the J end lost 2 bases, and 9 bases lay between the germline ends. The length of the CDR3 is 15 residues. The CDR3 coding sequence is TGTGCCAGCAGCGTAGACGAAGGGGCTGGAAACACCATATATTTT. This encodes CASSVDEGAGNTIYF.